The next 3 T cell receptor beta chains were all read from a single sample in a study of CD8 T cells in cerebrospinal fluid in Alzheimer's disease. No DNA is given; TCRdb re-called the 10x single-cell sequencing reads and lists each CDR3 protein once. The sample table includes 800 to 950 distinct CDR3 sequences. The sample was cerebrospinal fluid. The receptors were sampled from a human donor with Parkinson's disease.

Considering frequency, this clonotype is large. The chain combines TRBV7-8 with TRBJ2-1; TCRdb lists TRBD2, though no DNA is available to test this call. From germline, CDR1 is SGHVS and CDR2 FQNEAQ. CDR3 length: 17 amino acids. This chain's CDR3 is CASSLLTSGSSYNEQFF.

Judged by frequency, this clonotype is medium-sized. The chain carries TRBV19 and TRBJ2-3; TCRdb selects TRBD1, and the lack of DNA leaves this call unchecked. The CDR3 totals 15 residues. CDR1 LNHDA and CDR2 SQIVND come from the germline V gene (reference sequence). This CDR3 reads CASTVGGANTDTQYF.

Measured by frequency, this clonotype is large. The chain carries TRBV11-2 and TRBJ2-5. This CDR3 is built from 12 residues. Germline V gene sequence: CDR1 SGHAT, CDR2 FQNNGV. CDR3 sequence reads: CASSLDQETQYF. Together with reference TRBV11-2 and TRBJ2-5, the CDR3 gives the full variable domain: EAGVAQSPRYKIIEKRQSVAFWCNPISGHATLYWYQQILGQGPKLLIQFQNNGVVDDSQLPKDRFSAERLKGVDSTLKIQPAKLEDSAVYLCASSLDQETQYFGPGTRLLVL.